This TCR beta chain was found in a study of blood T cell repertoires in COVID-19. Germline V gives CDR1 SNHLY, CDR2 FYNNEI. Trimming removed 7 bases at V and 0 bases at J, with 13 bases between. The CDR3 has 14 residues. In the source study's methods: Estimates of nucleated cell counts were drawn from the amplification of reference gene primers. Clones were sequenced by immunoSEQ multiplex PCR, and TCRdb holds only the in-frame ones, with some missing. V, J and clone size are taken as reported in that table, and D and trimming were inferred from the DNA itself. In the table there are around 170,000 clones, around 84% of which are singletons.

This TCR came from a man in his forties or fifties with active or convalescent COVID-19. Sequenced sample: peripheral blood. The V call is TRBV2, the J call TRBJ2-7, with D possibly being TRBD1 (6 bases). The CDR3 sequence is CASTQTGSSYEQYF. The DNA of the CDR3 is TGTGCCAGCACACAAACAGGGAGCTCCTACGAGCAGTACTTC.